This T cell receptor beta chain is drawn from a study of cytomegalovirus exposure and HLA in healthy donors. V lost 3 bases and J 1 base, leaving 21 bases between the germline ends. This CDR3 has 18 amino acids. Points on this clone: Its antigen is still unknown.

Study-level points and caveats: Previous analysis showed most TCR beta V segments were productive about 87% or about 30% of the time.

The PCR employed 60 Vbeta primers together with 13 Jbeta primers. Repertoires were generated with immunoSEQ multiplex PCR, while TCRdb's copy carries only in-frame clones and drops some. The sample holds around 140,000 clones, 70% to 80% seen once. Material for sequencing was PBMCs. The chain employs TRBV23-1 and TRBJ1-1; D might be TRBD1 (5 bases). TRBV23-1 is labeled an ORF, and its function is uncertain. The TCR was taken from a woman aged 60 to 75 in good health and CMV-seronegative. The CDR3 spells CASSHKRGRGEKNTEAFF. The CDR3 DNA follows: TGCGCCAGCAGTCACAAAAGGGGACGGGGGGAAAAGAACACTGAAGCTTTCTTT.